The 28 T cell receptor beta chains presented below share a single source sample, sequenced in a study of PD-1 blockade in classical Hodgkin lymphoma. Specified time point: cycle 4 day 1 (C4D1), after around six weeks of nivolumab. In every patient, relapse followed autologous stem cell transplantation, while exposure to brentuximab vedotin differed. The data were produced by immunoSEQ multiplex PCR, yet TCRdb's version contains in-frame clones alone and is incomplete. Of about 19,000 clones in the sample, about 77% are singletons; the top ten hold 20%. The sequenced sample was peripheral blood mononuclear cells (PBMCs), obtained before the fourth cycle of nivolumab. Source of these receptors: a human donor with classical Hodgkin lymphoma.

The chain has TRBV10-3 and TRBJ2-2, with D perhaps being TRBD1 or TRBD2 (5 bases each). This CDR3 spans 14 amino acids. Per the germline V gene, CDR1 is ENHRY and CDR2 is SYGVKD. V shed 6 bases and J shed 6 bases, with 14 bases lying between them. CDR3 protein: CAIRARRDAGELFF. The DNA of the CDR3 is TGTGCCATCAGGGCCAGAAGGGACGCCGGGGAGCTGTTTTTT.

The chain carries TRBV6-5 and TRBJ2-3, with TRBD2 matching 9 bases. The germline gives CDR1 MNHEY, CDR2 SVGAGI. The CDR3 loop spans 16 amino acids. Germline trimming cut 4 bases from V and 5 bases from J; bases unmatched to any gene: 10. The CDR3 nucleotides read TGTGCCAGCAGTTCCCGCTTAGCGGGAGTGGGAGATACGCAGTATTTT. Translation: CASSSRLAGVGDTQYF.

The chain uses TRBV27 and TRBJ2-7; TRBD2 agrees at 9 bases. CDR3 length equals 14 residues. The V and J ends lost 2 bases and 6 bases, in that order; junction bases with no gene match: 5. The germline V gene encodes CDR1 MNHEY and CDR2 SMNVEV (reference sequence). The CDR3 DNA reads as TGTGCCAGCAGTTTAAGCGGGGGGTGGGGCGAGCAGTACGTC. This translates into CASSLSGGWGEQYV.

The CDR3 coding sequence is TGCGCCAGCAGCTTGTATGGCCAACAGCGGTCACCCCTCCACTTT. It translates to CASSLYGQQRSPLHF. The chain has TRBV5-1 and TRBJ1-6; D is uncertain. V was trimmed by 1 base and J by 10 bases, leaving 15 bases between them. Germline V gene sequence: CDR1 SGHRS, CDR2 YFSETQ. The CDR3 totals 15 residues.

This chain uses TRBV19 with TRBJ2-5; a possible D gene is TRBD1 (6 bases). The CDR3 sequence is 13 residues long. The V end was cut by 5 bases, the J end by 2 bases, with 9 bases between. Germline V lookup: CDR1 LNHDA, CDR2 SQIVND (reference sequence). The CDR3 nucleotides read TGTGCCAGTAGTTGGGGACAACAAGAGACCCAGTACTTC. It translates to CASSWGQQETQYF. Full variable domain (outside the CDR3, taken from reference TRBV19 and TRBJ2-5): DGGITQSPKYLFRKEGQNVTLSCEQNLNHDAMYWYRQDPGQGLRLIYYSQIVNDFQKGDIAEGYSVSREKKESFPLTVTSAQKNPTAFYLCASSWGQQETQYFGPGTRLLVL.

The chain couples TRBV7-9 to TRBJ2-7; D perhaps matches TRBD1 (5 bases). From germline, CDR1 is SEHNR and CDR2 FQNEAQ (reference sequence). This CDR3 is 12 amino acids long. V shed 1 base and J shed 6 bases, with 7 bases lying between them. The chain's CDR3 is CASSLGTTEQYF. The DNA for the CDR3 is TGTGCCAGCAGCTTAGGGACAACCGAGCAGTACTTC. The full variable domain, in which reference TRBV7-9 and TRBJ2-7 provide the parts outside the CDR3, is DTGVSQNPRHKITKRGQNVTFRCDPISEHNRLYWYRQTLGQGPEFLTYFQNEAQLEKSRLLSDRFSAERPKGSFSTLEIQRTEQGDSAMYLCASSLGTTEQYFGPGTRLTVT.

This rearrangement joins TRBV6-5 to TRBJ2-3, with TRBD2 matching 7 bases. Looked up from germline, CDR1 is MNHEY and CDR2 is SVGAGI. This CDR3 spans 16 amino acids. The J segment lost 4 bases and the V segment lost 2 bases, leaving 9 bases of the junction unmatched. CDR3 residues: CASSYDTMGGSDTQYF. CDR3 nucleotides: TGTGCCAGCAGTTACGACACAATGGGAGGGTCAGATACGCAGTATTTT.

In regard to this clone: No conserved phenylalanine or tryptophan is present at the end of the CDR3, so a read error is the likely explanation. The V gene is TRBV19, the J gene TRBJ2-7; no definite D call. CDR1 is LNHDA, CDR2 SQIVND, per germline (reference sequence). The CDR3 runs 13 residues. The V end lost 3 bases, the J end lost 4 bases, and 10 bases lay between the germline ends. The CDR3 sequence: CASSMIPGYEQYL. The CDR3 nucleotides read TGTGCCAGTAGTATGATCCCTGGGTACGAGCAGTACCTC.

The chain employs TRBV27 and TRBJ2-5; D might be TRBD2 (6 bases). CDR3 length equals 13 residues. V was clipped by 7 bases and J by 5 bases, with 14 bases between them. The germline V gene has CDR1 MNHEY and CDR2 SMNVEV (reference sequence). Written as DNA, the CDR3 is TGTGCCAGCACTTTGCGGCGGGGTGAGACCCAGTACTTC. Encoded protein: CASTLRRGETQYF.

Notes on this clone: This same CDR3 is encoded by further DNA sequences in the sample. V is TRBV19 and J is TRBJ1-6; no clear D gene. The V gene's germline CDR1 is LNHDA and CDR2 SQIVND (reference sequence). The CDR3 consists of 13 residues. V gave up 3 bases and J gave up 9 bases, with 9 bases separating them. The CDR3: CASSILGSSPLHF. CDR3 nucleotides: TGTGCCAGTAGTATTTTGGGCAGTTCACCCCTCCACTTT.

The genes are TRBV27 and TRBJ2-7; TRBD2 aligns across 7 bases. Unmatched junction bases numbered 8, after V lost 3 bases and J lost 3 bases. The CDR3 is 15 residues long. Germline-derived CDR1 and CDR2 are MNHEY and SMNVEV (reference sequence). In DNA, the CDR3 is TGTGCCAGCAGTTTTGTGGGGGGAGGGGACTACGAGCAGTACTTC. Protein: CASSFVGGGDYEQYF.

The chain couples TRBV7-2 to TRBJ2-2; D remains ambiguous. The length of the CDR3 is 14 residues. V was clipped by 5 bases and J by 1 base, with 8 bases between them. Germline V CDR1 and CDR2: SGHTA, FQGNSA. This CDR3 is CASSRDKNTGELFF. CDR3 bases: TGTGCCAGCAGCCGCGACAAGAACACCGGGGAGCTGTTTTTT.

The chain couples TRBV5-1 to TRBJ1-4; no firm D call. V shed 0 bases and J shed 8 bases, with 11 bases lying between them. The CDR3 is 14 residues long. The germline V gene encodes CDR1 SGHRS and CDR2 YFSETQ. The chain's CDR3 is CASSLGIVAEKLFF. CDR3 bases: TGCGCCAGCAGCTTGGGAATTGTGGCGGAAAAACTGTTTTTT.

The J gene is TRBJ1-6, the V gene TRBV4-1; D unclear. The CDR3 runs to 16 residues. CDR1 is MGHRA and CDR2 is YSYEKL in the germline V gene. V was clipped by 0 bases and J by 9 bases, with 15 bases between them. CDR3 amino acids: CASSQDFGTRGSPLHF. CDR3 sequence (DNA): TGCGCCAGCAGCCAAGATTTCGGCACCCGGGGTTCACCCCTCCACTTT.

V is TRBV4-3 and J is TRBJ2-5; tentatively, D is TRBD1 or TRBD2 (5 bases each). Between the trimmed V and J ends, which lost 0 bases and 5 bases, there was a span of 13 bases. The germline V gene has CDR1 LGHNA and CDR2 YSLEER. The CDR3 contains 15 residues. Here the CDR3 reads CASSQDMGREETQYF. The CDR3 nucleotides are TGCGCCAGCAGCCAAGATATGGGCAGGGAGGAGACCCAGTACTTC.

The chain links TRBV7-8 to TRBJ2-3, with a tentative D call TRBD1 (6 bases). Germline loops: CDR1 SGHVS, CDR2 FQNEAQ. CDR3 length: 13 amino acids. The V gene lost 6 bases and the J gene lost 9 bases, with 16 bases spanning the gap. CDR3 sequence: CASRGASSWTQYF. The CDR3 DNA is TGTGCCAGCAGGGGGGCTAGTTCGTGGACGCAGTATTTT.

Details on this clone: This CDR3 is also generated by other DNA sequences in the sample. The chain links TRBV19 to TRBJ1-1; D not certain. Germline lookup yields CDR1 LNHDA and CDR2 SQIVND (reference sequence). This CDR3 contains 13 residues. The germline V and J ends were trimmed by 5 bases and 1 base, with 8 bases remaining between them. Written as DNA, the CDR3 is TGTGCCAGTAGTCTCTTAGGGAACACTGAAGCTTTCTTT. It is translated as CASSLLGNTEAFF. The entire variable domain, with the rest obtained from reference TRBV19 and TRBJ1-1, is as follows: DGGITQSPKYLFRKEGQNVTLSCEQNLNHDAMYWYRQDPGQGLRLIYYSQIVNDFQKGDIAEGYSVSREKKESFPLTVTSAQKNPTAFYLCASSLLGNTEAFFGQGTRLTVV.

The rearrangement joins TRBV30 to TRBJ1-6, with unresolved D. V lost 1 base and J lost 2, with 12 bases in between. Germline V gene lookup returns CDR1 GTSNPN and CDR2 SVGIG (reference sequence). The CDR3 is 16 amino acids. The CDR3 DNA follows: TGTGCCTGGAGTGCTCGCTACACAGCCTATAATTCACCCCTCCACTTT. Protein sequence: CAWSARYTAYNSPLHF.

The CDR3 loop reads CASSPPRLAETGELFF. Written as DNA, the CDR3 is TGTGCCAGCAGCCCCCCTCGACTAGCGGAAACCGGGGAGCTGTTTTTT. J is TRBJ2-2 and V is TRBV5-6; 9 bases agree with TRBD2. CDR1 is SGHDT and CDR2 is YYEEEE in the germline V gene. V lost 4 bases to trimming and J lost 5 bases; unmatched junction nucleotides: 9. CDR3 length: 16 amino acids.

The gene calls are TRBV19 and TRBJ2-2, with D possibly matching TRBD2 (5 bases). This CDR3 contains 15 residues. Germline V gives CDR1 LNHDA, CDR2 SQIVND (reference sequence). Deletions cut 5 bases from V and 8 bases from J, with 18 bases between. CDR3 sequence (DNA): TGTGCCAGTAGTTGGCTAGCCGAAACCCCGGGGGAGCTGTTTTTT. It translates to CASSWLAETPGELFF.

This clone has only a few counts. The chain combines TRBV7-2 with TRBJ2-5; D is unresolved. Germline V gives CDR1 SGHTA, CDR2 FQGNSA. Between the trimmed V and J ends, which lost 7 bases and 2 bases, there was a span of 17 bases. There are 15 residues in the CDR3. This chain's CDR3 is CASNEPWRSQETQYF. In nucleotides, the CDR3 is TGTGCCAGCAACGAACCATGGCGGTCTCAAGAGACCCAGTACTTC.

The chain employs TRBV7-9 and TRBJ2-1; no reliable D call. Germline assignment: CDR1 SEHNR and CDR2 FQNEAQ (reference sequence). The germline V and J ends were trimmed by 7 bases and 3 bases, with 16 bases remaining between them. This CDR3 comprises 15 residues. CDR3: CASTTTPTFYNEQFF. The CDR3 nucleotides are TGTGCCAGCACGACAACTCCAACCTTCTACAATGAGCAGTTCTTC.

Comment on this clone: At one of its ends the junction is not consistent with the germline gene, which may arise from a read error. V usage is TRBV19 and J usage is TRBJ1-4; D possibly corresponds to TRBD1 (5 bases). This CDR3 region has 13 residues. Germline lookup yields CDR1 LNHDA and CDR2 SQIVND (reference sequence). The CDR3 bases are TGTGCCAGTAGTAATCTAGGAGGGACTGAGCTCCTCTTT. Encoded protein: CASSNLGGTELLF.

The rearrangement links TRBV6-1 to TRBJ1-3; D not certain. Trimming shortened V by 6 bases and J by 4 bases, and 4 bases separated the two germline ends. CDR3 length: 11 residues. Germline CDR1 and CDR2: MNHNS and SASEGT. The chain's CDR3 is CASSFGNTIYF. DNA of the CDR3: TGTGCCAGCAGCTTCGGAAACACCATATATTTT.

This clone was recorded once. V usage is TRBV5-1 and J usage is TRBJ2-1, with 9 bases identical to TRBD2. V was clipped by 4 bases and J by 4 bases; unmatched bases: 9. CDR1 and CDR2 (germline): SGHRS, YFSETQ. This CDR3 has 16 amino acids. The CDR3 spells CASSPARLAAYNEQFF. CDR3 coding DNA: TGCGCCAGCAGCCCGGCAAGACTAGCGGCTTACAATGAGCAGTTCTTC. Looking up the rest from reference TRBV5-1 and TRBJ2-1 gives the full variable domain: KAGVTQTPRYLIKTRGQQVTLSCSPISGHRSVSWYQQTPGQGLQFLFEYFSETQRNKGNFPGRFSGRQFSNSRSEMNVSTLELGDSALYLCASSPARLAAYNEQFFGPGTRLTVL.

This clone has more than one count but fewer than ten. The DNA of the CDR3 is TGTGCCAGCAGTTCATTTCAAACCGGGACAGGGTTCGGGTACACTGAAGCTTTCTTT. Translation gives CASSSFQTGTGFGYTEAFF. The genes are TRBV28 and TRBJ1-1; 9 nucleotides agree with TRBD1. V lost 4 bases and J lost 3; bases outside the gene matches: 18. The CDR3 contains 19 residues. Germline values: CDR1 MDHEN, CDR2 SYDVKM.

The chain couples TRBV5-8 to TRBJ2-3; TRBD1 or TRBD2 may be the D gene (5 bases each). The germline V and J ends were trimmed by 0 bases and 5 bases, with 16 bases remaining between them. The V gene's germline CDR1 is SGHTS and CDR2 YDEGEE. This CDR3 has 16 residues. The CDR3 spells CASSLGGSGTGDTQYF. As DNA, the CDR3 is TGTGCCAGCAGCTTGGGGGGCTCGGGAACAGGAGATACGCAGTATTTT.

In this sample, this clone turned up once. The chain joins TRBV5-1 to TRBJ1-1; the D is unclear. V lost 2 bases and J 0 bases, leaving 8 bases between the germline ends. CDR3 length: 14 residues. The germline CDR1 and CDR2 sequences are SGHRS and YFSETQ. Here the CDR3 reads CASSFRALNTEAFF. Here the CDR3 DNA reads TGCGCCAGCAGCTTCCGGGCCTTGAACACTGAAGCTTTCTTT.